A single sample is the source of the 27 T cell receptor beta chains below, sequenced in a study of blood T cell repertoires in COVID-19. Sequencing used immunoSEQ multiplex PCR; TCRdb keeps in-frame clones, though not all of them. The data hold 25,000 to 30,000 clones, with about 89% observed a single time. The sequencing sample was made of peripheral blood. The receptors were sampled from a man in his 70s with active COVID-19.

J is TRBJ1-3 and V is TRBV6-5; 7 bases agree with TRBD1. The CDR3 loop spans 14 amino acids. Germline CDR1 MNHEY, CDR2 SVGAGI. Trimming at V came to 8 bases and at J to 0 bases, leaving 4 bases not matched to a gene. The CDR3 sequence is CASRRDSSGNTIYF. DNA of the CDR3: TGTGCCAGCCGCCGGGACAGCTCTGGAAACACCATATATTTT.

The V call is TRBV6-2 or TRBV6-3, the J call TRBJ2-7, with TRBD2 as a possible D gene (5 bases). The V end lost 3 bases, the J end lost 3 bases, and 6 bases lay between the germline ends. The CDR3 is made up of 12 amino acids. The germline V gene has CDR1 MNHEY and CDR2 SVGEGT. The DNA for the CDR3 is TGTGCCAGCAGTTATGAGGGCTACGAGCAGTACTTC. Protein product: CASSYEGYEQYF.

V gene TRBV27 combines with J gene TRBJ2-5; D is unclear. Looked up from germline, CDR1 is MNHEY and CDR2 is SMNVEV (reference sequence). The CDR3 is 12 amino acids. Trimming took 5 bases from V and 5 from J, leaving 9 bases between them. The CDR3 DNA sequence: TGTGCCAGCAGTCCCCTCGGTGAGACCCAGTACTTC. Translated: CASSPLGETQYF.

DNA of the CDR3: TGCGCCAGCAGCCCGCCGGGGCAGGGGGAGGAGACCCAGTACTTC. Translating gives CASSPPGQGEETQYF. The V and J genes are TRBV5-1 and TRBJ2-5; TRBD1 matches 7 bases. V gave up 4 bases and J gave up 5 bases; unmatched junction bases: 11. CDR3 length: 15 amino acids. CDR1 is SGHRS, CDR2 YFSETQ, per germline.

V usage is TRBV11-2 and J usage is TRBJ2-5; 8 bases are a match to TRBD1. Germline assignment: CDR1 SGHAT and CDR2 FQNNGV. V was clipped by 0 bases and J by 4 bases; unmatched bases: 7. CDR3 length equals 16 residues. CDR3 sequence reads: CASSLEPGGILETQYF. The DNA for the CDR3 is TGTGCCAGCAGCTTAGAGCCAGGGGGCATACTAGAGACCCAGTACTTC.

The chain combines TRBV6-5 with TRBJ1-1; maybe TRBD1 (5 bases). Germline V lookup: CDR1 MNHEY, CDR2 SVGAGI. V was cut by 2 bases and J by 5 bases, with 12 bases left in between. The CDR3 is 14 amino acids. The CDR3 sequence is CASSYRRGGTEAFF. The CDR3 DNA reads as TGTGCCAGCAGTTACCGTCGGGGGGGGACTGAAGCTTTCTTT.

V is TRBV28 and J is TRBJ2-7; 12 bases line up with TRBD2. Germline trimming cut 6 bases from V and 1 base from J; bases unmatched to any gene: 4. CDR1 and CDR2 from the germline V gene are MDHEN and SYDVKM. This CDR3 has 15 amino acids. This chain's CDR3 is CASSPGTSGSYEQYF. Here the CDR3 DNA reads TGTGCCAGCAGCCCCGGGACTAGCGGGTCCTACGAGCAGTACTTC.

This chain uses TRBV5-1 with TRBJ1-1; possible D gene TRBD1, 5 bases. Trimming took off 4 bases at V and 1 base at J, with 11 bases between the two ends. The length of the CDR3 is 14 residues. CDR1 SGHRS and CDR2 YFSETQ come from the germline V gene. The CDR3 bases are TGCGCCAGCAGCCCCCGGGGGGGGAACACTGAAGCTTTCTTT. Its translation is CASSPRGGNTEAFF.

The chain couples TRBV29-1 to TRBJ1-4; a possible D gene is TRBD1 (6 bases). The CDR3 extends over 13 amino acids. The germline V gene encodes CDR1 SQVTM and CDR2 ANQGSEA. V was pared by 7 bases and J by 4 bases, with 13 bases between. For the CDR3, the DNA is TGCAGCGGCCAGGACAGTAATAATGAAAAACTGTTTTTT. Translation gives CSGQDSNNEKLFF.

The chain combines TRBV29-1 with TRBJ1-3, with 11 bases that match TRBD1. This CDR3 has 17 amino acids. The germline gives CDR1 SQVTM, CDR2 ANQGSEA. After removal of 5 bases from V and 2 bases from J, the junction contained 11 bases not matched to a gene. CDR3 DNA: TGCAGCGTTCAGAGGGGGACAGGGGGTCTTGCTGGAAACACCATATATTTT. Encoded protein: CSVQRGTGGLAGNTIYF.

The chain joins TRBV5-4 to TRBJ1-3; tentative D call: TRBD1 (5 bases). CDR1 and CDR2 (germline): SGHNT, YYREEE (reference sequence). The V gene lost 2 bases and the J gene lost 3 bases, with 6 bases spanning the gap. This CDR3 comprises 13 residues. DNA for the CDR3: TGTGCCAGCAGCTTTCAGGGTGGAAACACCATATATTTT. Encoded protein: CASSFQGGNTIYF. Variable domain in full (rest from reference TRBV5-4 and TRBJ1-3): ETGVTQSPTHLIKTRGQQVTLRCSSQSGHNTVSWYQQALGQGPQFIFQYYREEENGRGNFPPRFSGLQFPNYSSELNVNALELDDSALYLCASSFQGGNTIYFGEGSWLTVV.

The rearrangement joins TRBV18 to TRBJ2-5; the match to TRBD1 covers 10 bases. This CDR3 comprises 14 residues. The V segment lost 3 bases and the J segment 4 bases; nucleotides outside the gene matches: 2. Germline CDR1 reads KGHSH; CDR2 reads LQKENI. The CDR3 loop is CASSPGTGAETQYF. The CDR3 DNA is TGTGCCAGCTCACCGGGGACAGGGGCAGAGACCCAGTACTTC.

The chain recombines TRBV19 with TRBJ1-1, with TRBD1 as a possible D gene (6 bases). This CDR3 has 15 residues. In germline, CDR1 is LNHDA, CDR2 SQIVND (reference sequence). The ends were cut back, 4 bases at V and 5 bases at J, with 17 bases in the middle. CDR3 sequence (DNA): TGTGCCAGTAGTACCGATGCGACCAGGGGAACTGAAGCTTTCTTT. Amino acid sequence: CASSTDATRGTEAFF.

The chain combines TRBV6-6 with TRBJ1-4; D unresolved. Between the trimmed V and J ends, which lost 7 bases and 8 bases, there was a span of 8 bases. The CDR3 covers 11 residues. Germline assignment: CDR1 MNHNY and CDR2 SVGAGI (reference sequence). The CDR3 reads CASNRGEKLFF. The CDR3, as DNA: TGTGCCAGCAACCGAGGGGAAAAACTGTTTTTT.

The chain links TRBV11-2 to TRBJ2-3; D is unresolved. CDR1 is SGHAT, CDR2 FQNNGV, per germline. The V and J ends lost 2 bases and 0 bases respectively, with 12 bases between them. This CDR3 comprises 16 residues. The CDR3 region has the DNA TGTGCCAGCAGCTTAAGACTTTCGCCTAGCACAGATACGCAGTATTTT. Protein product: CASSLRLSPSTDTQYF.

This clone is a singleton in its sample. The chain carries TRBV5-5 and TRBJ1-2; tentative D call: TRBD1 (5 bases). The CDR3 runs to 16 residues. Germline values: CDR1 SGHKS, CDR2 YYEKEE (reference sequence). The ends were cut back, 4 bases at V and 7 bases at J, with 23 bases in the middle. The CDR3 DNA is TGTGCCAGCAGCCCAAGCGGGGTGGGGCCGGTTTTTGGCTACACCTTC. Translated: CASSPSGVGPVFGYTF.

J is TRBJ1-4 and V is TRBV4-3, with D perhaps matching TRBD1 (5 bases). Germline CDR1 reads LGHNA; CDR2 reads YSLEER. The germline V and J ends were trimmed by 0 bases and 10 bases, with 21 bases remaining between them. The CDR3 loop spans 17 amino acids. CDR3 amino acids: CASSQEVQTGVAGKLFF. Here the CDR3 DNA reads TGCGCCAGCAGCCAAGAGGTGCAAACAGGCGTCGCTGGAAAACTGTTTTTT.

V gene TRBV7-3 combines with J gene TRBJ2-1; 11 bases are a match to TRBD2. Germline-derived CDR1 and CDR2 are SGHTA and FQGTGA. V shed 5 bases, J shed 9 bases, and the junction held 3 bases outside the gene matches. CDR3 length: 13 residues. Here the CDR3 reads CASSPGTSGEQFF. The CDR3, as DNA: TGTGCCAGCAGCCCGGGGACTAGCGGTGAGCAGTTCTTC.

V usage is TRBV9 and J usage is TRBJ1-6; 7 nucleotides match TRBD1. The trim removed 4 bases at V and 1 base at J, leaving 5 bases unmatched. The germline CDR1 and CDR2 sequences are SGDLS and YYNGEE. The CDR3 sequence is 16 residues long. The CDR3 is CASSLTGESYNSPLHF. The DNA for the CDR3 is TGTGCCAGCAGCCTAACAGGGGAATCCTATAATTCACCCCTCCACTTT.

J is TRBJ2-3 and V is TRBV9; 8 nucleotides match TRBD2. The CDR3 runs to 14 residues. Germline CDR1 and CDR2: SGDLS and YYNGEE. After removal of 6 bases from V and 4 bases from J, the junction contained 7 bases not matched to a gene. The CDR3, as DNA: TGTGCCAGCACTACCGGGGGGGGGTCAGATACGCAGTATTTT. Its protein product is CASTTGGGSDTQYF.

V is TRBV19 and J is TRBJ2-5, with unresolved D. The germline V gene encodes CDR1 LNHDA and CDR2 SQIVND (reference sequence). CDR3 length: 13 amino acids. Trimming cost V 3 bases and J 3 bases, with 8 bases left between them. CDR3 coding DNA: TGTGCCAGTAGTATTAGTAGAGAAGAGACCCAGTACTTC. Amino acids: CASSISREETQYF.

DNA of the CDR3: TGTGCCAGCAGTCACAGGGATTTCAATGGCTACACCTTC. Its translation is CASSHRDFNGYTF. The rearrangement uses TRBV6-2 or TRBV6-3 and TRBJ1-2, with a tentative D call TRBD1 (6 bases). The length of the CDR3 is 13 residues. V dropped 5 bases and J dropped 6 bases, with 13 bases sitting between them. Per the germline V gene, CDR1 is MNHEY and CDR2 is SVGEGT.

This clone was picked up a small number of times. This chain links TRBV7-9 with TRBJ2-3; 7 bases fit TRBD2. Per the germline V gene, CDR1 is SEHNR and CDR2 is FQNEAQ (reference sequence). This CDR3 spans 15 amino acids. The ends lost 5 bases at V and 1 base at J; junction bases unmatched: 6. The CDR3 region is CASSLLAGGTDTQYF. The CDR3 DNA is TGTGCCAGCAGCCTCCTCGCGGGGGGCACAGATACGCAGTATTTT.

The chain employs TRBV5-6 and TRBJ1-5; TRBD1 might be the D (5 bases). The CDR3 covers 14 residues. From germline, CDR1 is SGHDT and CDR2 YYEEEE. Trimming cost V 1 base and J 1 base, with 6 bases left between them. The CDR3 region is CASSLRQSNQPQHF. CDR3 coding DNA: TGTGCCAGCAGCTTGCGACAGAGCAATCAGCCCCAGCATTTT.

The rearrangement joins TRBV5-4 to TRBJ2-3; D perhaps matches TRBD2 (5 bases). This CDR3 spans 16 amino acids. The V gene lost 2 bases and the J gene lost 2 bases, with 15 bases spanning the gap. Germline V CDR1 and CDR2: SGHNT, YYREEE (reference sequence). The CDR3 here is CASSLFSGVVTDTQYF. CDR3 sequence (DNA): TGTGCCAGCAGCTTATTCAGCGGAGTTGTCACAGATACGCAGTATTTT.

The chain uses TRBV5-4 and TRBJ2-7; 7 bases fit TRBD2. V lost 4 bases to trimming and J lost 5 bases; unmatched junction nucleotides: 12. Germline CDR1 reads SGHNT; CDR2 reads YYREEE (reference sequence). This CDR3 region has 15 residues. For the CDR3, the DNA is TGTGCCAGCAGCCCGAATATAGCGGGTCTAAACGAGCAGTACTTC. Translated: CASSPNIAGLNEQYF.

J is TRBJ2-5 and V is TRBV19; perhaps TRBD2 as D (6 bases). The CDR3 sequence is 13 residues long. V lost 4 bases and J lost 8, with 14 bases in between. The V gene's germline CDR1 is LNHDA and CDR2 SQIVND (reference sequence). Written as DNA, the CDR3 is TGTGCCAGTAGTACGGGACTTGAGGGAACCCAGTACTTC. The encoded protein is CASSTGLEGTQYF.